These T cell receptor beta chains were read from a single sample in a study of beta chain features in type 1 diabetes. TCRdb's copy holds only in-frame clones and misses some; the assay was immunoSEQ multiplex PCR. The data show over 150,000 clones, approximately 8.1% seen once. Sample: central memory CD4+ T cells from blood. The receptors here all came from a woman aged 40 to 50 with type 1 diabetes. Both conserved end residues are part of each CDR3. D genes are given only for firm matches. For some rows the clone size is stated as once, few or many, or as a class when expanded; others skip it.

>TRBV4-2|-|TRBJ2-1|-
TGTGCCAGCAGCCAAGCCCGGGAGACCTTCTACAATGAGCAGTTCTTC
CASSQARETFYNEQFF
>TRBV18|-|TRBJ2-7|TRBD1
TGTGCCAGCTCACTCACACCCGGGACAGGGGCCTACGAGCAGTACTTC
CASSLTPGTGAYEQYF
>TRBV7-3|-|TRBJ1-2|TRBD1
TGTGCCAGCAGCTTGGGGACAGGGACAATAGACTATGGCTACACCTTC
CASSLGTGTIDYGYTF
>TRBV5-6|-|TRBJ2-4|TRBD2
TGTGCCAGCAGCTCCTCGGGGGGGGCCAAAAACATTCAGTACTTC
CASSSSGGAKNIQYF
>TRBV10-3|few|TRBJ2-3|-
TGTGCCATCAGTGAGTCGACTGGACTCCTAACTTCAGATACGCAGTATTTT
CAISESTGLLTSDTQYF
>TRBV2|-|TRBJ1-5|-
TGTGCCAGCAGGACAGGAGTCAATCAGCCCCAGCATTTT
CASRTGVNQPQHF
>TRBV2|-|TRBJ1-2|TRBD1
TGTGCCAGCTCCCCCGCACAGGGGATGCAAGGCTACACCTTC
CASSPAQGMQGYTF
>TRBV28|few|TRBJ2-7|TRBD1
TGTGCCAGCAGTCGACAGGGTTCCTACGAGCAGTACTTC
CASSRQGSYEQYF
>TRBV18|few|TRBJ1-4|TRBD1
TGTGCCAGCACTCCGGGACAGGGTGAAAAACTGTTTTTT
CASTPGQGEKLFF
>TRBV6-1|few|TRBJ2-7|TRBD2
TGTGCCAGCAGCCCTAGGACTAGCACCTACGAGCAGTACTTC
CASSPRTSTYEQYF
>TRBV5-1|-|TRBJ2-3|TRBD1
TGCGCCAGCAGCCCCAGACAGGGACGCACAGATACGCAGTATTTT
CASSPRQGRTDTQYF
>TRBV15|few|TRBJ1-4|-
TGTGCCACCAGAAAAGGGGGTTTTGAAAAACTGTTTTTT
CATRKGGFEKLFF
>TRBV7-3|few|TRBJ1-2|-
TGTGCCAGCAGCTCCGGTCCTACGAATGGCTACACCTTC
CASSSGPTNGYTF
>TRBV9|-|TRBJ2-1|TRBD1
TGTGCCAGCAGCGGCTACAGGGGGAGTGAGCAGTTCTTC
CASSGYRGSEQFF
>TRBV9|-|TRBJ2-3|-
TGTGCCAGCGGGCCGGCCCTGAGAGGCACAGATACGCAGTATTTT
CASGPALRGTDTQYF
>TRBV11-2|-|TRBJ1-4|-
TGTGCCAGCACCATGACAGAGCAGAATGAAAAACTGTTTTTT
CASTMTEQNEKLFF
>TRBV6-1|-|TRBJ1-6|-
TGTGCCAGCAGTGAAGAGGGGCCCACTTTCTACGGTCCACCCCTCCACTTT
CASSEEGPTFYGPPLHF
>TRBV5-1|-|TRBJ1-1|TRBD1
TGCGCCAGCAGCGGCGGACAGGCGAACACTGAAGCTTTCTTT
CASSGGQANTEAFF
>TRBV15|-|TRBJ2-5|TRBD2
TGTGCCACCAGCGCAAGCGGGACTAGGGAAGAGACCCAGTACTTC
CATSASGTREETQYF
>TRBV28|few|TRBJ2-5|TRBD2
TGTGCCAGCAGTTTCAGGACGGGGGGGACCGGGGAGACCCAGTACTTC
CASSFRTGGTGETQYF
>TRBV4-2|few|TRBJ1-3|TRBD1
TGTGCCAGCAGCCGACAAATTGCCGGGACAGGCTCTGGAAACACCATATATTTT
CASSRQIAGTGSGNTIYF
>TRBV18|many|TRBJ2-7|TRBD1
TGTGCCAGCTCACCGACAGGGGGAACCTACGAGCAGTACTTC
CASSPTGGTYEQYF
>TRBV7-8|few|TRBJ2-1|-
TGTGCCAGCAGCTTAGGGGAGGTCTACAATGAGCAGTTCTTC
CASSLGEVYNEQFF
>TRBV5-4|few|TRBJ2-1|TRBD2
TGTGCCAGCAGCTTGGGGGGGACTAGCGGGAGGAATGAGCAGTTCTTC
CASSLGGTSGRNEQFF
>TRBV2|-|TRBJ2-3|-
TGTGCCAGCAGTGAAAGCCAGGGGAAAGATACGCAGTATTTT
CASSESQGKDTQYF
>TRBV11-2|few|TRBJ2-7|-
TGTGCCAGCAGCCCGCTTACTAGCTACGAGCAGTACTTC
CASSPLTSYEQYF
>TRBV5-1|-|TRBJ2-2|-
TGCGCCAGCAGCTTGGATACGGGGGACACCGGGGAGCTGTTTTTT
CASSLDTGDTGELFF
>TRBV27|-|TRBJ2-1|TRBD2
TGTGCCAGCAGGCCAACACTAGCGGGAGGGGATGAGCAGTTCTTC
CASRPTLAGGDEQFF
>TRBV4-2|-|TRBJ2-1|TRBD2
TGTGCCAGCAGCTTAGGTCGGGAGGGGAATGAGCAGTTCTTC
CASSLGREGNEQFF
>TRBV27|-|TRBJ1-5|-
TGTGCCAGCAGTTTATCCGCACGGGGGCCCCAGCATTTT
CASSLSARGPQHF
>TRBV4-3|few|TRBJ2-5|-
TGCGCCAGCAGCCAAGGGGCACAACGGGAACTAGAGACCCAGTACTTC
CASSQGAQRELETQYF
>TRBV7-2|few|TRBJ2-4|TRBD1
TGTGCCAGCAGCGAGACACAGGGGGCAGCGGCCAAAAACATTCAGTACTTC
CASSETQGAAAKNIQYF
>TRBV11-2|-|TRBJ2-3|-
TGTGCCAGCAGCTTGTGGCGGAGCACAGATACGCAGTATTTT
CASSLWRSTDTQYF
>TRBV7-3|-|TRBJ2-2|-
TGTGCCAGCACGGAGAGTGCGAACACCGGGGAGCTGTTTTTT
CASTESANTGELFF
>TRBV9|few|TRBJ2-7|TRBD1
TGTGCCAGCAGCGCTGGGACAGGGTCCTGGGAGCAGTACTTC
CASSAGTGSWEQYF
>TRBV5-6|-|TRBJ2-7|TRBD1
TGTGCCAGCAGCTCGGCGGGACAGGGGGATTTCGACGAGCAGTACTTC
CASSSAGQGDFDEQYF
>TRBV28|few|TRBJ2-1|TRBD1
TGTGCCAGCAGGGACAGGGGGATAAATGAGCAGTTCTTC
CASRDRGINEQFF
>TRBV2|-|TRBJ2-7|-
TGTGCCAGCAGTGAAGGCAGTCTTTACTCCTACGAGCAGTACTTC
CASSEGSLYSYEQYF
>TRBV30|-|TRBJ1-1|-
TGTGCCTGGAGTCGCGGGGAGGGTTGGACTGAAGCTTTCTTT
CAWSRGEGWTEAFF
>TRBV2|few|TRBJ1-1|-
TGTGCCAGCAGCGATCCCCCCGCCGGCACTGAAGCTTTCTTT
CASSDPPAGTEAFF
>TRBV15|few|TRBJ1-2|TRBD1
TGTGCCACCAGCAGTGGACAGGGTTGGGGCTACACCTTC
CATSSGQGWGYTF
>TRBV30|few|TRBJ1-5|-
TGTGCCTGGAAAACACCCACAGGGCCCAATCAGCCCCAGCATTTT
CAWKTPTGPNQPQHF
>TRBV18|-|TRBJ2-7|TRBD1
TGTGCCAGCTCACCTAGCGATGGGACAGGGATGGGAGCCTACGAGCAGTACTTC
CASSPSDGTGMGAYEQYF
>TRBV18|many|TRBJ1-1|-
TGTGCCAGCACGGGGGAACAGAGTATTGAAGCTTTCTTT
CASTGEQSIEAFF
>TRBV29-1|few|TRBJ1-1|-
TGCAGCGTTGTAAGGGGCATGAACACTGAAGCTTTCTTT
CSVVRGMNTEAFF
>TRBV5-1|few|TRBJ2-1|TRBD2
TGCGCCAGCGGGCTGGGACTAGCGGGAGCGGGTGAGCAGTTCTTC
CASGLGLAGAGEQFF
>TRBV30|few|TRBJ2-4|TRBD2
TGTGCCTGGAGTGAAGCGGGGGGGGACATTCAGTACTTC
CAWSEAGGDIQYF
>TRBV12-5|few|TRBJ2-1|TRBD2
TGTGCTAGTGGTCCGTGGACTAGCGGATATGAGCAGTTCTTC
CASGPWTSGYEQFF
>TRBV15|-|TRBJ1-6|-
TGTGCCACCAGCAGAGCAAGGACGGGAATCACCCCCCTCCACTTT
CATSRARTGITPLHF
>TRBV28|few|TRBJ1-5|-
TGTGCCAGCAGTTTGTCGGGGGGCGTTCGGCCCCAGCATTTT
CASSLSGGVRPQHF
>TRBV2|few|TRBJ1-3|-
TGTGCCAGCAGTCTGATACAGGGCTCTGGAAACACCATATATTTT
CASSLIQGSGNTIYF
>TRBV7-7|-|TRBJ2-5|-
TGTGCCAGCAGCTTAGCGTCTCGGAGACAAGAGACCCAGTACTTC
CASSLASRRQETQYF
>TRBV29-1|few|TRBJ2-5|-
TGCAGCGTTGAGGGCCCCCAGTTGGAGACCCAGTACTTC
CSVEGPQLETQYF
>TRBV7-3|-|TRBJ2-6|-
TGTGCCAGCAGCCAGACTCTCTCCGGGGCCAACGTCCTGACTTTC
CASSQTLSGANVLTF
>TRBV28|-|TRBJ2-7|-
TGTGCCAGCACCCCCCGGTTGCACGAGCAGTACTTC
CASTPRLHEQYF